A single sample is the source of the 29 T cell receptor beta chains below, sequenced in a study of shared clonotypes between healthy human individuals. Selected positively for CCR7 and CD45RO-negative, naive CD8 cells excluded terminally differentiated effector memory CD45RA+ cells. Sequencing used immunoSEQ multiplex PCR; TCRdb keeps in-frame clones, though not all of them. The data show around 2,000,000 clones, 93% seen once. The sequenced sample consisted of naive CD8+ T cells from PBMCs. These receptors all come from a man in his late teens or twenties in good health. Some clones in this sample may be carry-over from other donors' samples.

V gene TRBV11-2 combines with J gene TRBJ2-1, with 7 bases matching TRBD2. Looked up from germline, CDR1 is SGHAT and CDR2 is FQNNGV. After removal of 0 bases from V and 3 bases from J, the junction contained 5 bases not matched to a gene. There are 16 residues in the CDR3. CDR3 in DNA: TGTGCCAGCAGCTTAGAGCCTAGCGGTCTCTACAATGAGCAGTTCTTC. It translates to CASSLEPSGLYNEQFF.

This clone is a singleton in its sample. The chain links TRBV7-7 to TRBJ2-1; D unclear. The CDR3 consists of 15 residues. Germline V gene lookup returns CDR1 SSHAT and CDR2 FNYEAQ (reference sequence). The germline V and J ends were trimmed by 4 bases and 0 bases, with 10 bases remaining between them. The CDR3, as DNA: TGTGCCAGCAGCTCAGGCTCTAGCTCCTACAATGAGCAGTTCTTC. Translated, it gives CASSSGSSSYNEQFF. Filled out from reference TRBV7-7 and TRBJ2-1, the complete variable domain reads GAGVSQSPRYKVTKRGQDVTLRCDPISSHATLYWYQQALGQGPEFLTYFNYEAQPDKSGLPSDRFSAERPEGSISTLTIQRTEQRDSAMYRCASSSGSSSYNEQFFGPGTRLTVL.

The chain combines TRBV5-5 with TRBJ2-7, with D unresolved. Germline values: CDR1 SGHKS, CDR2 YYEKEE (reference sequence). V lost 3 bases, J lost 2 bases, and 12 bases lay in between. There are 14 residues in the CDR3. The CDR3 region is CASSSNLEPYEQYF. The CDR3 coding sequence is TGTGCCAGCAGCTCCAATCTTGAACCCTACGAGCAGTACTTC.

This CDR3 is CASSYPQGGWNTEAFF. The CDR3 nucleotides are TGTGCCAGCAGTTACCCGCAGGGGGGATGGAACACTGAAGCTTTCTTT. V usage is TRBV6-6 and J usage is TRBJ1-1; 7 positions agree with TRBD1. The CDR3 runs 16 residues. The germline V gene has CDR1 MNHNY and CDR2 SVGAGI (reference sequence). After removal of 2 bases from V and 1 base from J, the junction contained 7 bases not matched to a gene.

The chain is built from TRBV9 and TRBJ2-1; D may be TRBD2 (6 bases). In germline, CDR1 is SGDLS, CDR2 YYNGEE. The V end lost 0 bases, the J end lost 6 bases, and 19 bases lay between the germline ends. The CDR3 contains 17 residues. In DNA, the CDR3 is TGTGCCAGCAGCGTAGGCCAGCGGGCTTTCTTAATCAATGAGCAGTTCTTC. Translated: CASSVGQRAFLINEQFF.

V usage is TRBV4-1 and J usage is TRBJ1-2; D is uncertain. Looked up from germline, CDR1 is MGHRA and CDR2 is YSYEKL. V was shortened by 5 bases and J by 6 bases, with 13 bases between the two germline ends. This CDR3 has 13 amino acids. The CDR3 DNA follows: TGCGCCAGCAGCTCAATCTCGGGGAATGGCTACACCTTC. It translates to CASSSISGNGYTF.

With regard to this clone: Other nucleotide sequences in the sample specify the same CDR3. V gene TRBV7-9 combines with J gene TRBJ1-1; D is ambiguous. Germline V gene sequence: CDR1 SEHNR, CDR2 FQNEAQ (reference sequence). Trimming left V 1 base short and J 4 bases short, with 4 bases between. The CDR3 runs to 12 residues. CDR3 sequence reads: CASSLGTTEAFF. The CDR3 DNA reads TGTGCCAGCAGCTTAGGGACCACTGAAGCTTTCTTT.

This clone was recorded only once. The CDR3 spells CASSFSGQTLAGLRYAQYF. The CDR3 DNA reads TGTGCCAGCAGTTTCTCCGGACAGACACTAGCGGGGCTTAGATATGCGCAGTATTTT. This chain uses TRBV27 with TRBJ2-3; 10 positions match TRBD2. This CDR3 contains 19 residues. J was trimmed by 10 bases and V by 3 bases; bases with no gene match: 22. Germline V lookup: CDR1 MNHEY, CDR2 SMNVEV (reference sequence).

This clone was detected once. The chain uses TRBV19 and TRBJ1-5; no clear D gene. CDR3 length: 13 residues. Trimming pared 5 bases from V and 4 bases from J, leaving 9 bases between. Germline loops: CDR1 LNHDA, CDR2 SQIVND (reference sequence). CDR3 amino acids: CASSLLMNQPQHF. CDR3 nucleotide sequence: TGTGCCAGTAGTCTCCTTATGAATCAGCCCCAGCATTTT.

This clone has only one observation. The gene calls are TRBV4-1 and TRBJ2-7; TRBD2 matches 8 bases. Germline CDR1 is MGHRA and CDR2 is YSYEKL. This CDR3 region has 16 residues. Germline trimming cut 1 base from V and 4 bases from J; bases unmatched to any gene: 9. The CDR3 DNA follows: TGCGCCAGCAGCCAAGTGGACGGGAGGGCCGGGTACGAGCAGTACTTC. This gives the protein CASSQVDGRAGYEQYF.

The chain links TRBV7-9 to TRBJ1-3; no reliable D call. V dropped 5 bases and J dropped 2 bases, with 10 bases sitting between them. CDR3 size: 14 residues. The germline gives CDR1 SEHNR, CDR2 FQNEAQ (reference sequence). The CDR3 region has the DNA TGTGCCAGCAGCGGTAAAGGAACTGGAAACACCATATATTTT. This sequence encodes CASSGKGTGNTIYF.

The chain links TRBV27 to TRBJ2-1; 7 bases align to TRBD2. Germline lookup yields CDR1 MNHEY and CDR2 SMNVEV (reference sequence). CDR3 size: 16 residues. Trimming took 7 bases from V and 0 from J; bases not matched to a gene: 9. This CDR3 is CASTLVAGSSYNEQFF. DNA for the CDR3: TGTGCCAGCACCCTCGTAGCGGGTAGCTCCTACAATGAGCAGTTCTTC.

This chain uses TRBV7-9 with TRBJ2-7; perhaps D is TRBD1 or TRBD2 (5 bases each). The CDR3 is 15 residues long. Germline V CDR1 and CDR2: SEHNR, FQNEAQ (reference sequence). Trimming took 1 base from V and 3 from J, leaving 13 bases between them. This CDR3 is CASSLVVGPSYEQYF. The CDR3 DNA reads as TGTGCCAGCAGCTTAGTCGTGGGACCCAGCTACGAGCAGTACTTC.

The chain recombines TRBV7-9 with TRBJ2-2; no clear D. This CDR3 contains 15 residues. Germline CDR1 and CDR2: SEHNR and FQNEAQ (reference sequence). The V gene lost 5 bases and the J gene lost 7 bases, with 17 bases spanning the gap. This CDR3 reads CASSTHSGPIGELFF. In DNA, the CDR3 is TGTGCCAGCAGCACTCACTCCGGGCCCATCGGGGAGCTGTTTTTT.

The gene calls are TRBV6-4 and TRBJ2-7, with D unclear. CDR1 and CDR2 from the germline V gene are MRHNA and SNTAGT. The V gene lost 5 bases and the J gene lost 3 bases, with 14 bases spanning the gap. The CDR3 consists of 14 residues. CDR3 in DNA: TGTGCCAGCAGTTACTACCAGGATAGCTACGAGCAGTACTTC. As protein: CASSYYQDSYEQYF.

The CDR3 DNA follows: TGTGCCAGCGGCAACCCGGGACTAGCGGGTTACGAGCAGTACTTC. Translating it yields CASGNPGLAGYEQYF. The chain joins TRBV2 to TRBJ2-7, with TRBD2 matching 12 bases. The CDR3 spans 15 residues. Trimming removed 8 bases from V and 4 bases from J; junction bases left unmatched: 9. CDR1 is SNHLY, CDR2 FYNNEI, per germline.

Here the CDR3 reads CASSGTATRDRVSGNTIYF. DNA for the CDR3: TGTGCCAGCAGCGGGACCGCCACTAGGGACAGGGTCTCTGGAAACACCATATATTTT. The chain recombines TRBV9 with TRBJ1-3; 9 nucleotides line up with TRBD1. Trimming cost V 3 bases and J 0 bases; bases outside gene matches: 13. The CDR3 is made up of 19 amino acids. CDR1 SGDLS and CDR2 YYNGEE come from the germline V gene.

This clone was detected a few times. V and J are TRBV4-2 and TRBJ1-2; TRBD1 aligns across 7 bases. The germline gives CDR1 LGHNA, CDR2 YNFKEQ. After removal of 4 bases from V and 7 bases from J, the junction contained 12 bases not matched to a gene. This CDR3 is 15 amino acids long. CDR3 residues: CASSPIGTVAGGYTF. The CDR3 coding sequence is TGTGCCAGCAGCCCTATTGGGACAGTAGCCGGTGGCTACACCTTC.

Concerning this clone: Other DNA sequences in the same sample also yield this CDR3. The J gene is TRBJ2-1, the V gene TRBV27; D remains ambiguous. V was shortened by 0 bases and J by 5 bases, with 8 bases between the two germline ends. Germline V CDR1 and CDR2: MNHEY, SMNVEV (reference sequence). There are 14 residues in the CDR3. This CDR3 reads CASSLSGPHNEQFF. The CDR3 DNA reads as TGTGCCAGCAGTTTATCAGGGCCACACAATGAGCAGTTCTTC.

About this clone: Its ends do not fully match the called genes, so a read error is possible. The J gene is TRBJ2-2, the V gene TRBV27; TRBD1 agrees at 7 bases. The germline V gene has CDR1 MNHEY and CDR2 SMNVEV (reference sequence). The CDR3 covers 12 residues. The CDR3 sequence: CASSFLPGGLFF. CDR3 bases: TGTGCCAGCAGTTTCCTGCCAGGGGGGCTGTTTTTT.

This clone was seen only once. This chain uses TRBV27 with TRBJ2-2; no firm D call. The CDR3 extends over 14 amino acids. CDR1 is MNHEY, CDR2 SMNVEV, per germline (reference sequence). V lost 5 bases to trimming and J lost 2 bases, with 9 bases between them. The CDR3 DNA is TGTGCCAGCAGTCCCGGCGTCAACACCGGGGAGCTGTTTTTT. This codes for CASSPGVNTGELFF.

The chain employs TRBV6-1 and TRBJ2-2, with D perhaps matching TRBD1 (6 bases). The V end lost 2 bases, the J end lost 5 bases, and 15 bases lay between the germline ends. Germline CDR1 reads MNHNS; CDR2 reads SASEGT. This CDR3 has 16 residues. The DNA for the CDR3 is TGTGCCAGCAGTGAATTCAGGGGCGCCCGGACCGGGGAGCTGTTTTTT. Translating gives CASSEFRGARTGELFF.

CDR3: CASGGSSNEQFF. CDR3 sequence (DNA): TGTGCCAGCGGGGGGAGTTCGAATGAGCAGTTCTTC. The chain couples TRBV9 to TRBJ2-1; D might be TRBD2 (6 bases). The CDR3 is 12 amino acids. Trimming cost V 7 bases and J 7 bases, with 12 bases left between them. The germline V gene encodes CDR1 SGDLS and CDR2 YYNGEE.

Only one count was recorded for this clone. The chain has TRBV7-9 and TRBJ2-7; 10 bases line up with TRBD2. Germline CDR1 SEHNR, CDR2 FQNEAQ (reference sequence). The CDR3 covers 15 residues. J was trimmed by 4 bases and V by 5 bases; bases with no gene match: 8. The CDR3 loop is CASSPPPGLAYEQYF. As DNA, the CDR3 is TGTGCCAGCAGCCCCCCCCCGGGACTAGCGTACGAGCAGTACTTC.

The chain couples TRBV27 to TRBJ2-1; D ambiguous. The CDR3 is 14 residues long. Trimming shortened V by 0 bases and J by 9 bases, and 12 bases separated the two germline ends. The germline V gene has CDR1 MNHEY and CDR2 SMNVEV (reference sequence). CDR3 sequence reads: CASSLSASFGEQFF. CDR3 DNA sequence: TGTGCCAGCAGTTTATCGGCTAGTTTCGGTGAGCAGTTCTTC.

The chain is built from TRBV9 and TRBJ2-7; D uncertain. Trimming removed 4 bases from V and 7 bases from J, with 21 bases in between. The CDR3 covers 15 residues. Germline V lookup: CDR1 SGDLS, CDR2 YYNGEE. In DNA, the CDR3 is TGTGCCAGCAGCCAAGGAACCGTGGATTTGGGTGAGCAGTACTTC. This sequence encodes CASSQGTVDLGEQYF.

This clone was detected once. The J gene is TRBJ2-3, the V gene TRBV27; D uncertain. The germline gives CDR1 MNHEY, CDR2 SMNVEV (reference sequence). CDR3 size: 12 residues. Trimming took off 5 bases at V and 4 bases at J, with 7 bases between the two ends. The CDR3 nucleotides are TGTGCCAGCAGTCACAGATCAGATACGCAGTATTTT. Protein: CASSHRSDTQYF.

The rearrangement uses TRBV18 and TRBJ2-1; D gene unclear. Germline assignment: CDR1 KGHSH and CDR2 LQKENI. The CDR3 consists of 16 residues. The germline V and J ends were trimmed by 0 bases and 6 bases, with 15 bases remaining between them. Written as DNA, the CDR3 is TGTGCCAGCTCACCACCCCCCCTAGTCCCCTTCAATGAGCAGTTCTTC. Amino acid sequence: CASSPPPLVPFNEQFF.

The chain carries TRBV9 and TRBJ2-7, with 9 bases that match TRBD2. The ends lost 0 bases at V and 2 bases at J; junction bases unmatched: 3. CDR1 SGDLS and CDR2 YYNGEE come from the germline V gene. The CDR3 runs 15 residues. The CDR3 DNA reads TGTGCCAGCAGCGTAGTGGCTAGCGGGACCTACGAGCAGTACTTC. Translated, it gives CASSVVASGTYEQYF.